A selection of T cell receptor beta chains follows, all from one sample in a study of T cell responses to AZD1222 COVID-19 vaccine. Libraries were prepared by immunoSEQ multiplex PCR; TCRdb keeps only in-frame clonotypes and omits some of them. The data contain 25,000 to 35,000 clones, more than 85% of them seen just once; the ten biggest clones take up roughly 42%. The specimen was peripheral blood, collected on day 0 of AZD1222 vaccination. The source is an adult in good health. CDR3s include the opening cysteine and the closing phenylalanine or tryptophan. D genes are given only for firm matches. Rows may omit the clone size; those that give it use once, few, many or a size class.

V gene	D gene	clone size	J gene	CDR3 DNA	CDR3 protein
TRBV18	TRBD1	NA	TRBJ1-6	TGTGCCAGCTCACTCGACAGGGCTAATTCACCCCTCCACTTT	CASSLDRANSPLHF
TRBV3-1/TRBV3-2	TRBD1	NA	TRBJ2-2	TGTGCCAGCAGCCAGGGGGGACAGGGTCGAACCGGGGAGCTGTTTTTT	CASSQGGQGRTGELFF
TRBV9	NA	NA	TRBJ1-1	TGTGCCAGCAGCGTCGGCGGCCTTCTGAACACTGAAGCTTTCTTT	CASSVGGLLNTEAFF
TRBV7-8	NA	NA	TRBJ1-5	TGTGCCAGCAGCTTGTCGGGACGGAATTACTATCAGCCCCAGCATTTT	CASSLSGRNYYQPQHF
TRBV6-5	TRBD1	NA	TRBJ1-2	TGTGCCAGCAGCCGCGATGGGACAGCCTATGGCTACACCTTC	CASSRDGTAYGYTF
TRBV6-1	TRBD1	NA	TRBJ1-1	TGTGCCAGCAGTGAAACAAGACAGGGGTTAACTGAAGCTTTCTTT	CASSETRQGLTEAFF
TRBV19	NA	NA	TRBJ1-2	TGTGCCAGTAGTATCCATACGGGAAACTATGGCTACACCTTC	CASSIHTGNYGYTF
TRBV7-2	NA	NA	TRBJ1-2	TGTGCCAGCAGCTCTAGCCCCCAGGGAGGGGGCTACACCTTC	CASSSSPQGGGYTF
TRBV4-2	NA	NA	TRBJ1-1	TGTGCCAGCAGCCAAGAGACAGACGGTGAAGCTTTCTTT	CASSQETDGEAFF
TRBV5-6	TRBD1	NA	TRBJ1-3	TGTGCCAGCAGCGTCACAGGGGGTGAAAGTGGAAACACCATATATTTT	CASSVTGGESGNTIYF
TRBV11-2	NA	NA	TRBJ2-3	TGTGCCAGCAGCTCACAGGGCTTCAGAGATACGCAGTATTTT	CASSSQGFRDTQYF
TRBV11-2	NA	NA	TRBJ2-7	TGTGCCAGCAGCCTTGACAGCAGTTTATCCTACGAGCAGTACTTC	CASSLDSSLSYEQYF
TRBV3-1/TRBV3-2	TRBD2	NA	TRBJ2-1	TGTGCCAGCAGCCGGAGCGGGGGGTTAAATGAGCAGTTCTTC	CASSRSGGLNEQFF
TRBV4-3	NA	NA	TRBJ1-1	TGCGCCAGCAGCCAACAAGTCGGGAACACTGAAGCTTTCTTT	CASSQQVGNTEAFF
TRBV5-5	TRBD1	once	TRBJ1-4	TGTGCCAGCAGCTTCCCGGGCGGTCAGGGGGAACTGTTTTTT	CASSFPGGQGELFF
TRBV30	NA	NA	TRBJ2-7	TGTGCCTGGAGTGTACAAAGGGCCTACGAGCAGTACTTC	CAWSVQRAYEQYF
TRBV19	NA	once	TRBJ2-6	TGTGCCAGTAAAGAGTGGGGAGACCCTGGGGCCAACGTCCTGACTTTC	CASKEWGDPGANVLTF
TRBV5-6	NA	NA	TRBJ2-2	TGTGCCAGCAGCTTGGTGGAGGGGAGGAACACCGGGGAGCTGTTTTTT	CASSLVEGRNTGELFF
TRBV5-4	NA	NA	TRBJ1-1	TGTGCCAGCAGCTTGCCCGGGGAGAACACTGAAGCTTTCTTT	CASSLPGENTEAFF
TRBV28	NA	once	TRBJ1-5	TGTGCCAGCAGTTTCCGGGGCGGAAGGCCCCAGCATTTT	CASSFRGGRPQHF
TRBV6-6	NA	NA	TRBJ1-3	TGTGCCAGCAGTTACTTCCCAGGTGCGGGAAACACCATATATTTT	CASSYFPGAGNTIYF
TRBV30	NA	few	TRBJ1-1	TGTGCCTGGAGTGCTCAGGGGAACACTGAAGCTTTCTTT	CAWSAQGNTEAFF
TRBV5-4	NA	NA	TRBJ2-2	TGTGCCAGCAGCCAACCAGCAGCAGAGAACACCGGGGAGCTGTTTTTT	CASSQPAAENTGELFF
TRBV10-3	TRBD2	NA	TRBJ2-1	TGTGCCATCAGGGGGGACCCCGGGACTAAATACAATGAGCAGTTCTTC	CAIRGDPGTKYNEQFF
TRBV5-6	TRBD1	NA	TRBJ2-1	TGTGCCAGCAGCTTCGGGACAGGGGCGGGTGAGCAGTTCTTC	CASSFGTGAGEQFF
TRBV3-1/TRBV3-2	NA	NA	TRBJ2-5	TGTGCCAGCAGCCAAGCCCTGAGAAACCAAGAGACCCAGTACTTC	CASSQALRNQETQYF
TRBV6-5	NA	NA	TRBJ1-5	TGTGCCAGCAACGCGGCTAGCAATCAGCCCCAGCATTTT	CASNAASNQPQHF
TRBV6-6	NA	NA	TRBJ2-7	TGTGCCAGCAGTCCCACGGGCTACGAGCAGTACTTC	CASSPTGYEQYF
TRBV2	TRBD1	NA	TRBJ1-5	TGTGCCAGCAGTGTAGACAGGGTCCAGCCCCAGCATTTT	CASSVDRVQPQHF
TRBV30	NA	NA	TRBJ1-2	TGTGCCTGGAATTCGAACTCTGCTAACTATGGCTACACCTTC	CAWNSNSANYGYTF
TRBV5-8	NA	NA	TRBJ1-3	TGTGCCAGCAGCCCGGGAAGTGAGATGGCTGGAAACACCATATATTTT	CASSPGSEMAGNTIYF
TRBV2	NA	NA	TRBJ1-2	TGTGCCAGCAGTGTAGGAGGGATCAATGGCTACACCTTC	CASSVGGINGYTF
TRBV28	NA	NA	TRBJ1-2	TGTGCCAGCAGTTTCAGCGGCAGCCGACTCTCTAGTGGCTACACCTTC	CASSFSGSRLSSGYTF
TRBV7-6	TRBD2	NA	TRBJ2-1	TGTGCCAGCAGCCCCACCCGGGGGGTAGGTAGTAATGAGCAGTTCTTC	CASSPTRGVGSNEQFF
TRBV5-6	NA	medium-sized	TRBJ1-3	TGTGCCAGCAGCCCAGACAGCTCTGGAAACACCATATATTTT	CASSPDSSGNTIYF
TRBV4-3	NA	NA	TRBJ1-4	TGCGCCAGCAGCCAATCCTCTGGTCCAACTAATGAAAAACTGTTTTTT	CASSQSSGPTNEKLFF
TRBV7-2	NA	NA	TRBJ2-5	TGTGCCAGCAGCTTAGTTCCAGGGGAGGAAGAGACCCAGTACTTC	CASSLVPGEEETQYF
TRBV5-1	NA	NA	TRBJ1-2	TGCGCCAGCAGCTTGGCCGCCGGGGGAGACTATGGCTACACCTTC	CASSLAAGGDYGYTF
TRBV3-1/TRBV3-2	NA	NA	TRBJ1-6	TGTGCCATCGGACTTGGGACGGGGAATTCACCCCTCCACTTT	CAIGLGTGNSPLHF
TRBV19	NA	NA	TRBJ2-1	TGTGCCAGTAGTAAGGTCCCGAGCTCGCATTCCAATGAGCAGTTCTTC	CASSKVPSSHSNEQFF